This passage covers 27 T cell receptor beta chains from one sample sequenced in a study of blood T cells in healthy people across ages. The use of a sample-barcoded 5' primer and a J-beta primer mix characterized a second PCR of about 6 to 11 cycles. TCRdb analysed the 5' RACE reads with MiXCR anew, one entry per CDR3 protein. The table lists 800,000 or so distinct CDR3 sequences, about 62% of them singletons. Sequencing input: blood. These receptors were obtained from a man in his thirties or forties in good health.

This clonotype occurred a few times. The gene calls are TRBV20-1 and TRBJ2-4; D may correspond to TRBD1 or TRBD2 (6 bases each). The CDR3 runs 11 residues. V was clipped by 7 bases and J by 9 bases, with 13 bases between them. CDR1 is DFQATT, CDR2 SNEGSKA, per germline (reference sequence). The CDR3 DNA follows: TGCAGTGGGTTACGGGGGCTCATTCAGTACTTC. Its translation: CSGLRGLIQYF.

V usage is TRBV7-8 and J usage is TRBJ1-3, with 7 bases fitting TRBD1. This CDR3 has 15 residues. The J segment lost 0 bases and the V segment lost 5 bases, leaving 4 bases of the junction unmatched. The germline CDR1 and CDR2 sequences are SGHVS and FQNEAQ. In nucleotides, the CDR3 is TGTGCCAGCAGCATGACAGGGCCCTCTGGAAACACCATATATTTT. It is translated as CASSMTGPSGNTIYF. Variable domain in full (rest from reference TRBV7-8 and TRBJ1-3): GAGVSQSPRYKVAKRGQDVALRCDPISGHVSLFWYQQALGQGPEFLTYFQNEAQLDKSGLPSDRFFAERPEGSVSTLKIQRTQQEDSAVYLCASSMTGPSGNTIYFGEGSWLTVV.

The genes are TRBV9 and TRBJ2-5; 7 nucleotides line up with TRBD1. In germline, CDR1 is SGDLS, CDR2 YYNGEE. With V trimmed by 0 bases and J by 5 bases, 7 bases remained unmatched. The CDR3 is 15 residues long. The CDR3 protein is CASSVETGLGETQYF. CDR3 DNA: TGTGCCAGCAGCGTAGAGACAGGGCTAGGGGAGACCCAGTACTTC.

This CDR3 is CASRSTGYGYTF. The CDR3, as DNA: TGTGCCAGCAGATCGACAGGGTACGGCTACACCTTC. The chain combines TRBV6-1 with TRBJ1-2; 7 positions agree with TRBD1. CDR1 MNHNS and CDR2 SASEGT come from the germline V gene. V was pared by 6 bases and J by 8 bases, with 6 bases of the junction left unmatched. The CDR3 length is 12 residues.

The genes are TRBV5-1 and TRBJ2-1; 12 positions match TRBD1. The CDR3 extends over 15 amino acids. Germline CDR1 reads SGHRS; CDR2 reads YFSETQ. The junction had 7 bases not matched to a gene; V was cut back by 4 bases and J by 8 bases. DNA for the CDR3: TGCGCCAGCAGCGTCGGGACAGGGGGCGAATATGAGCAGTTCTTC. Residues: CASSVGTGGEYEQFF.

This clonotype appeared a few times. V and J are TRBV12-3 or TRBV12-4 and TRBJ2-3; 8 bases map to TRBD2. Losses at the gene ends were 3 bases for V and 1 base for J; bases not matched to a gene: 3. This CDR3 comprises 15 residues. The CDR3 reads CASSFQAGGTDTQYF. CDR3 coding DNA: TGTGCCAGCAGTTTTCAAGCGGGGGGCACAGATACGCAGTATTTT.

The genes are TRBV5-1 and TRBJ1-3, with D unresolved. The CDR3 length is 15 residues. The V gene's germline CDR1 is SGHRS and CDR2 YFSETQ. Trimming stripped 2 bases from V and 0 bases from J, with 9 bases between. In DNA form, the CDR3 reads TGCGCCAGCAGCTTCGACAAGAGCTCTGGAAACACCATATATTTT. It encodes CASSFDKSSGNTIYF.

The CDR3 coding sequence is TGTGCCAGCAGCCCCGACAGGGGGGCCCACAATGAGCAGTTCTTC. It translates to CASSPDRGAHNEQFF. This sequence joins TRBV7-2 and TRBJ2-1, with 9 bases that match TRBD1. The CDR3 length is 15 residues. V dropped 5 bases and J dropped 5; count of bases not matched to a gene: 7. CDR1 SGHTA and CDR2 FQGNSA come from the germline V gene.

This clonotype was detected once. The DNA for the CDR3 is TGTGCCAGCAGCCCGGGACAGGGGGTTGATGATCCGAAAACAATGTTTTTT. This translates into CASSPGQGVDDPKTMFF. The chain is built from TRBV9 and TRBJ1-4, with 11 bases fitting TRBD1. The germline gives CDR1 SGDLS, CDR2 YYNGEE. J lost 15 bases, V lost 4 bases, and 20 bases had no gene match. The CDR3 runs 17 residues.

In this sample, this clonotype turned up a few times. This rearrangement joins TRBV9 to TRBJ2-1, with D perhaps matching TRBD2 (6 bases). The end of the DNA aligns better with TRBJ2-7, so the J call may be wrong. CDR3 length: 14 residues. Germline loops: CDR1 SGDLS, CDR2 YYNGEE. The CDR3 protein is CASSREGEVNEQYF. CDR3 DNA sequence: TGTGCCAGCAGCAGGGAAGGGGAGGTCAACGAGCAGTACTTC.

The rearrangement uses TRBV29-1 and TRBJ2-7, with TRBD2 as a possible D gene (6 bases). From germline, CDR1 is SQVTM and CDR2 ANQGSEA. The CDR3 length is 13 residues. Trimming removed 3 bases from V and 3 bases from J, with 12 bases in between. The CDR3 loop reads CSVEGGVGYEQYF. The CDR3 bases are TGCAGCGTTGAGGGAGGTGTAGGCTACGAGCAGTACTTC.

This rearrangement joins TRBV27 to TRBJ2-4; 10 positions match TRBD2. The J call is in doubt because the DNA end fits TRBJ2-7 better. Germline CDR1 and CDR2: MNHEY and SMNVEV (reference sequence). CDR3 length equals 15 residues. CDR3 protein: CASRRSSGGTYEQYF. The DNA for the CDR3 is TGTGCCAGCAGGCGAAGTAGCGGGGGGACCTACGAGCAGTACTTC.

The genes are TRBV4-1 and TRBJ1-2; D unresolved. The CDR3 loop spans 17 amino acids. Looked up from germline, CDR1 is MGHRA and CDR2 is YSYEKL. V lost 3 bases and J lost 6, with 23 bases in between. CDR3 DNA sequence: TGCGCCAGCAGCCACGCCTTGGCGCGAGGGCCCGGGGATGGCTACACCTTC. Its protein is CASSHALARGPGDGYTF.

This chain's CDR3 is CASSVYSLNTEAFF. In DNA form, the CDR3 reads TGCGCCAGCAGCGTGTACAGCTTGAACACTGAAGCTTTCTTT. The rearrangement links TRBV5-1 to TRBJ1-1; D not resolved. V lost 4 bases and J 0 bases, leaving 10 bases between the germline ends. Germline CDR1 reads SGHRS; CDR2 reads YFSETQ. The CDR3 covers 14 residues.

V and J are TRBV5-6 and TRBJ2-4; maybe TRBD1 (5 bases). This CDR3 spans 15 amino acids. Germline CDR1 is SGHDT and CDR2 is YYEEEE. V shed 3 bases and J shed 13 bases, with 23 bases lying between them. The DNA for the CDR3 is TGTGCCAGCAGCTGGGTTCAGGGTACCCTAATTGAGCAGTACTTC. Translating gives CASSWVQGTLIEQYF. Looking up the rest from reference TRBV5-6 and TRBJ2-4 gives the full variable domain: DAGVTQSPTHLIKTRGQQVTLRCSPKSGHDTVSWYQQALGQGPQFIFQYYEEEERQRGNFPDRFSGHQFPNYSSELNVNALLLGDSALYLCASSWVQGTLIEQYFGAGTRLSVL.

The chain couples TRBV12-3 or TRBV12-4 to TRBJ2-3; D possibly corresponds to TRBD1 (5 bases). This CDR3 is 15 amino acids long. V was cut by 8 bases and J by 2 bases, with 17 bases left in between. CDR3 region: CASSPGRASTDTQYF. CDR3 coding DNA: TGTGCCAGCTCACCAGGCAGGGCATCCACAGATACGCAGTATTTT.

This clonotype was recorded only once. The rearrangement links TRBV20-1 to TRBJ2-1, with D possibly matching TRBD2 (7 bases). The DNA end favors TRBJ2-7, so the J call may be wrong. CDR3 length equals 15 residues. Germline values: CDR1 DFQATT, CDR2 SNEGSKA (reference sequence). CDR3 nucleotide sequence: TGCAGTGCTAGAGAAAGGGCGGGGGCATACAATGAGCAGTACTTC. This gives the protein CSARERAGAYNEQYF.

The V gene is TRBV7-2, the J gene TRBJ1-2; the match to TRBD1 covers 8 bases. The CDR3 totals 14 residues. Trimming cost V 2 bases and J 4 bases; bases outside gene matches: 3. Germline V CDR1 and CDR2: SGHTA, FQGNSA. CDR3 bases: TGTGCCAGCAGCTTACAGGGGGCCGTCTATGGCTACACCTTC. Translating it yields CASSLQGAVYGYTF.

V usage is TRBV20-1 and J usage is TRBJ2-5, with D possibly being TRBD1 or TRBD2 (7 bases each). V shed 5 bases and J shed 2 bases, with 12 bases lying between them. CDR3 length equals 13 residues. The V gene's germline CDR1 is DFQATT and CDR2 SNEGSKA (reference sequence). CDR3 nucleotide sequence: TGCAGTGCTTCTCAGGGGGGGCAAGAGACCCAGTACTTC. This sequence encodes CSASQGGQETQYF.

The chain uses TRBV30 and TRBJ2-1; TRBD2 agrees at 11 bases. The J segment lost 7 bases and the V segment lost 0 bases, leaving 5 bases of the junction unmatched. Germline V lookup: CDR1 GTSNPN, CDR2 SVGIG (reference sequence). The CDR3 has 15 amino acids. In DNA form, the CDR3 reads TGTGCCTGGAGTGTCAGTAGCGGGGGGGCAAATGAGCAGTTCTTC. Translation: CAWSVSSGGANEQFF.

About this clonotype itself: A junction boundary mismatches the germline segment, possibly from a read error. The chain has TRBV24-1 and TRBJ2-3; either TRBD1 or TRBD2 may fit D (7 bases each). The CDR3 sequence is 16 residues long. Germline V lookup: CDR1 KGHDR, CDR2 SFDVKD. CDR3 DNA: TGTGCCACCAGTGCTTTGACAGGGAGGGGGCCAGATACGCAGTATTTT. Protein: CATSALTGRGPDTQYF.

This clonotype appeared a few times. The gene calls are TRBV6-2 or TRBV6-3 and TRBJ2-7, with D possibly being TRBD1 (5 bases). Trimming pared 6 bases from V and 2 bases from J, leaving 8 bases between. This CDR3 has 12 amino acids. Germline lookup yields CDR1 MNHEY and CDR2 SVGEGT. CDR3 sequence (DNA): TGTGCCAGCAGGGACACCACCTACGAGCAGTACTTC. As protein: CASRDTTYEQYF.

V and J are TRBV4-2 and TRBJ1-5, with a weak D call TRBD1 (6 bases). This CDR3 is built from 15 residues. Germline CDR1 LGHNA, CDR2 YNFKEQ. The V gene lost 0 bases and the J gene lost 2 bases, with 8 bases spanning the gap. The CDR3 protein is CASSQDYRGNQPQHF. The CDR3 bases are TGTGCCAGCAGCCAAGACTACAGGGGCAATCAGCCCCAGCATTTT.

The CDR3 bases are TGTGCCAGCAGTTTTCGGGGGCGAGCCGGGGAGCTGTTTTTT. This encodes CASSFRGRAGELFF. This chain uses TRBV12-3 or TRBV12-4 with TRBJ2-2; D tentatively reads TRBD1 or TRBD2 (6 bases each). Trimming took 3 bases from V and 6 from J, leaving 11 bases between them. This CDR3 spans 14 amino acids.

The chain employs TRBV7-9 and TRBJ2-2; D uncertain. The ends were cut back, 5 bases at V and 4 bases at J, with 14 bases in the middle. The CDR3 is made up of 15 amino acids. Per the germline V gene, CDR1 is SEHNR and CDR2 is FQNEAQ (reference sequence). CDR3: CASSPQPRGTGELFF. The CDR3 DNA is TGTGCCAGCAGCCCCCAGCCGCGCGGCACCGGGGAGCTGTTTTTT.

The V gene is TRBV9, the J gene TRBJ2-1; D might be TRBD1 (6 bases). The V and J ends lost 0 bases and 1 base respectively, with 8 bases between them. Germline CDR1 reads SGDLS; CDR2 reads YYNGEE. The CDR3 sequence is 15 residues long. This chain's CDR3 is CASSVGQGSYNEQFF. CDR3 DNA sequence: TGTGCCAGCAGCGTAGGGCAGGGGTCCTACAATGAGCAGTTCTTC.

V usage is TRBV12-5 and J usage is TRBJ1-5; D unclear. The CDR3 extends over 13 amino acids. V gave up 1 base and J gave up 5 bases, with 6 bases separating them. Germline V gene lookup returns CDR1 LGHNT and CDR2 FRNRAP. CDR3 coding DNA: TGTGCTAGTGGTTTGGGGAAGGATCAGCCCCAGCATTTT. Its protein is CASGLGKDQPQHF.